These 7 T cell receptor beta chains share one sample of origin, sequenced in a study of T-cell memory formation after mild COVID-19. TCRdb called the 5' RACE reads again in MiXCR, with one record for every CDR3 protein. Among fewer than 350,000 distinct CDR3 sequences listed, around 17% were seen once. The sample taken for sequencing was PBMCs or a T cell subset sorted from them (not recorded which). These receptors were obtained from a man aged 18 to 35 who had mild COVID-19 (a few samples of this study predate the infection). Cell type and time point are not known.

The rearrangement links TRBV24-1 to TRBJ1-4; D ambiguous. The CDR3 has 17 residues. Deletions cut 6 bases from V and 0 bases from J, with 16 bases between. The germline V gene encodes CDR1 KGHDR and CDR2 SFDVKD. The CDR3 DNA is TGTGCCACCAGTCCCGGAGTCACCCCTGCAACTAATGAAAAACTGTTTTTT. It specifies CATSPGVTPATNEKLFF.

This clonotype was recorded many times. The V gene is TRBV5-1, the J gene TRBJ2-5; D is undetermined. Germline-derived CDR1 and CDR2 are SGHRS and YFSETQ. The CDR3 runs to 13 residues. V was clipped by 0 bases and J by 5 bases, with 8 bases between them. The CDR3: CASSLDTPETQYF. CDR3 nucleotide sequence: TGCGCCAGCAGCTTGGACACCCCGGAGACCCAGTACTTC.

This clonotype has only a few counts. The CDR3 bases are TGCGCCAGCAGCTTGGGGCCAGCCCTGGGCGAGCAGTACTTC. This sequence encodes CASSLGPALGEQYF. The rearrangement uses TRBV5-1 and TRBJ2-7, with D unclear. Trimming took off 0 bases at V and 6 bases at J, with 13 bases between the two ends. CDR1 is SGHRS, CDR2 YFSETQ, per germline. The CDR3 sequence is 14 residues long.

This clonotype was observed a handful of times. The chain links TRBV20-1 to TRBJ1-1; D might be TRBD1 (6 bases). Germline V CDR1 and CDR2: DFQATT, SNEGSKA (reference sequence). Trimming stripped 1 base from V and 0 bases from J, with 9 bases between. This CDR3 is built from 14 residues. For the CDR3, the DNA is TGCAGTGCTAGAGGGGGGGCCCTGAACACTGAAGCTTTCTTT. The encoded protein is CSARGGALNTEAFF.

This clonotype has ten or more counts. The CDR3 region is CASSTTNYGYTF. The CDR3 DNA reads TGCGCCAGCAGTACTACTAACTATGGCTACACCTTC. The J gene is TRBJ1-2, the V gene TRBV5-1, with D hard to call. Germline lookup yields CDR1 SGHRS and CDR2 YFSETQ. The CDR3 runs to 12 residues. The V end was cut by 5 bases, the J end by 0 bases, with 5 bases between.

A few counts support this clonotype. The chain has TRBV27 and TRBJ2-7, with D tentatively TRBD2 (7 bases). CDR1 is MNHEY and CDR2 is SMNVEV in the germline V gene (reference sequence). CDR3 size: 12 residues. With 8 bases removed from V and 5 bases from J, the gap between germline ends came to 13 bases. This chain's CDR3 is CASARGAHEQYF. CDR3 coding DNA: TGTGCCAGCGCCCGGGGGGCCCACGAGCAGTACTTC.

This clonotype showed up just a few times. This chain uses TRBV5-1 with TRBJ2-3; D may match TRBD1 or TRBD2 (6 bases each). The CDR3 sequence is 14 residues long. Trimming pared 6 bases from V and 3 bases from J, leaving 14 bases between. Germline CDR1 and CDR2: SGHRS and YFSETQ. The CDR3 DNA sequence: TGCGCCAGCATAGAGGGGGGAGGAACAGATACGCAGTATTTT. Translating gives CASIEGGGTDTQYF.